The 20 T cell receptor beta chains given below trace back to one sample, sequenced in a study of OX40 agonist ivuxolimab in advanced cancers. The table came from immunoSEQ multiplex PCR; TCRdb's copy has only in-frame clones and leaves some out. The sample has roughly 15,000 clones, about four fifths seen once. Sequenced here: CD4+ or CD8+ T cells sorted from blood, sampled in a trial of the OX40 agonist ivuxolimab. The receptors originated from an adult with an advanced solid tumor such as melanoma, head and neck, liver or kidney cancer.

This chain uses TRBV6-5 with TRBJ1-2; possible D gene TRBD1, 5 bases. Germline loops: CDR1 MNHEY, CDR2 SVGAGI. V lost 0 bases to trimming and J lost 6 bases, with 11 bases between them. The CDR3 length is 14 residues. The CDR3 loop reads CASSYSGGNDGYTF. The CDR3 DNA reads TGTGCCAGCAGTTACTCTGGGGGGAATGATGGCTACACCTTC.

The chain has TRBV11-2 and TRBJ2-2, with D possibly TRBD2 on 6 matching bases. CDR3 size: 15 residues. The germline CDR1 and CDR2 sequences are SGHAT and FQNNGV. Deletions cut 2 bases from V and 2 bases from J, with 9 bases between. DNA for the CDR3: TGTGCCAGCAGCTTATTGCGGGGAAACACCGGGGAGCTGTTTTTT. Translated, it gives CASSLLRGNTGELFF.

J is TRBJ2-7 and V is TRBV27; a weak D match, TRBD1 (5 bases). Germline CDR1 MNHEY, CDR2 SMNVEV (reference sequence). Trimming stripped 3 bases from V and 6 bases from J, with 18 bases between. This CDR3 is built from 15 residues. Written as DNA, the CDR3 is TGTGCCAGCAGTTTTCAGGTGGGGCAATATGGCGAGCAGTACTTC. Translating gives CASSFQVGQYGEQYF.

The V gene is TRBV19, the J gene TRBJ1-3; D is uncertain. Germline CDR1 and CDR2: LNHDA and SQIVND (reference sequence). The length of the CDR3 is 14 residues. V was trimmed by 7 bases and J by 0 bases, leaving 10 bases between them. DNA for the CDR3: TGTGCCAGTAATGAAGGATACTCTGGAAACACCATATATTTT. It specifies CASNEGYSGNTIYF.

This chain links TRBV27 with TRBJ2-5; a possible D gene is TRBD2 (6 bases). V was shortened by 5 bases and J by 5 bases, with 24 bases between the two germline ends. This CDR3 is 17 amino acids long. The germline V gene encodes CDR1 MNHEY and CDR2 SMNVEV (reference sequence). The CDR3 sequence is CASSSSTSPYISETQYF. Here the CDR3 DNA reads TGTGCCAGCAGTAGTTCAACTAGCCCCTATATTTCGGAGACCCAGTACTTC.

The rearrangement uses TRBV5-5 and TRBJ1-1; D gene unclear. V lost 4 bases to trimming and J lost 7 bases, with 11 bases between them. The CDR3 is made up of 12 amino acids. Germline CDR1 SGHKS, CDR2 YYEKEE (reference sequence). This CDR3 is CASSPAGLEAFF. CDR3 nucleotide sequence: TGTGCCAGCAGCCCCGCCGGCCTTGAAGCTTTCTTT.

This clone has a handful of counts. The rearrangement uses TRBV6-1 and TRBJ2-7; D not resolved. The CDR3 runs to 14 residues. Germline assignment: CDR1 MNHNS and CDR2 SASEGT. V was shortened by 1 base and J by 3 bases, with 10 bases between the two germline ends. The CDR3 reads CASSEVNYNYEQYF. The CDR3 nucleotides read TGTGCCAGCAGTGAAGTAAACTACAACTACGAGCAGTACTTC.

The chain uses TRBV6-1 and TRBJ2-1; maybe TRBD1 (6 bases). The germline CDR1 and CDR2 sequences are MNHNS and SASEGT. The V and J ends lost 2 bases and 6 bases respectively, with 8 bases between them. The CDR3 loop spans 13 amino acids. CDR3 sequence (DNA): TGTGCCAGCAGTGAACCAGGGGTCAATGAGCAGTTCTTC. Protein product: CASSEPGVNEQFF.

The chain employs TRBV13 and TRBJ2-3, with 7 bases matching TRBD2. Losses at the gene ends were 4 bases for V and 8 bases for J; bases not matched to a gene: 12. Germline V gene lookup returns CDR1 PRHDT and CDR2 FYEKMQ (reference sequence). The CDR3 length is 15 residues. The CDR3 nucleotides are TGTGCCAGCAGCTCGGTAGGACTAGAGTGGGCTACGCAGTATTTT. It translates to CASSSVGLEWATQYF. Combining the CDR3 with reference TRBV13 and TRBJ2-3 gives the whole variable domain AAGVIQSPRHLIKEKRETATLKCYPIPRHDTVYWYQQGPGQDPQFLISFYEKMQSDKGSIPDRFSAQQFSDYHSELNMSSLELGDSALYFCASSSVGLEWATQYFGPGTRLTVL.

This chain connects TRBV9 to TRBJ2-5, with D perhaps TRBD1 or TRBD2 (5 bases each). Germline CDR1 is SGDLS and CDR2 is YYNGEE. Trimming cost V 3 bases and J 1 base, with 10 bases left between them. The CDR3 has 14 residues. The CDR3 loop reads CASSALGVQETQYF. For the CDR3, the DNA is TGTGCCAGCAGCGCCCTGGGGGTCCAAGAGACCCAGTACTTC.

J is TRBJ1-3 and V is TRBV19; perhaps TRBD1 as D (6 bases). Trimming took off 4 bases at V and 2 bases at J, with 12 bases between the two ends. The CDR3 spans 15 residues. Per the germline V gene, CDR1 is LNHDA and CDR2 is SQIVND (reference sequence). The CDR3 coding sequence is TGTGCCAGTAGTACGACACAGGGCGCTGGAAACACCATATATTTT. Translated, it gives CASSTTQGAGNTIYF.

V usage is TRBV27 and J usage is TRBJ2-7; D unresolved. This CDR3 has 11 amino acids. The V end lost 3 bases, the J end lost 5 bases, and 5 bases lay between the germline ends. Germline values: CDR1 MNHEY, CDR2 SMNVEV (reference sequence). Here the CDR3 reads CASSFNDEQYF. CDR3 coding DNA: TGTGCCAGCAGTTTTAACGACGAGCAGTACTTC.

The chain uses TRBV5-1 and TRBJ2-5, with TRBD2 identical over 14 bases. Trimming at V came to 3 bases and at J to 5 bases, leaving 3 bases not matched to a gene. The germline V gene encodes CDR1 SGHRS and CDR2 YFSETQ. This CDR3 region has 15 residues. CDR3 coding DNA: TGCGCCAGCAGCTCGGGACTAGCGGGAGCGGAGACCCAGTACTTC. It encodes CASSSGLAGAETQYF.

The rearrangement links TRBV5-1 to TRBJ2-3; a possible D gene is TRBD2 (7 bases). V was shortened by 4 bases and J by 5 bases, with 20 bases between the two germline ends. This CDR3 has 16 amino acids. The germline V gene encodes CDR1 SGHRS and CDR2 YFSETQ. DNA of the CDR3: TGCGCCAGCAGCAGCTTGGATGGGGGGGCGGAAGATACGCAGTATTTT. As protein: CASSSLDGGAEDTQYF. The full variable domain, in which reference TRBV5-1 and TRBJ2-3 provide the parts outside the CDR3, is KAGVTQTPRYLIKTRGQQVTLSCSPISGHRSVSWYQQTPGQGLQFLFEYFSETQRNKGNFPGRFSGRQFSNSRSEMNVSTLELGDSALYLCASSSLDGGAEDTQYFGPGTRLTVL.

The chain links TRBV12-5 to TRBJ1-5; D is possibly TRBD1 (6 bases). V shed 6 bases and J shed 3 bases, with 12 bases lying between them. Looked up from germline, CDR1 is LGHNT and CDR2 is FRNRAP. The CDR3 runs 14 residues. DNA for the CDR3: TGTGCTAGTGGCTGGACAGTAGACAATCAGCCCCAGCATTTT. Protein product: CASGWTVDNQPQHF.

This chain links TRBV27 with TRBJ2-1; D is possibly TRBD1 (5 bases). V was shortened by 2 bases and J by 5 bases, with 7 bases between the two germline ends. Germline V CDR1 and CDR2: MNHEY, SMNVEV (reference sequence). The CDR3 is 13 amino acids. The CDR3 DNA sequence: TGTGCCAGCAGTTTAAGGGGTAACAATGAGCAGTTCTTC. It yields the protein CASSLRGNNEQFF.

The gene calls are TRBV16 and TRBJ1-5; D is unclear. Trimming stripped 2 bases from V and 0 bases from J, with 5 bases between. Germline V gene data show CDR1 as KGHSY and CDR2 as FQNENV. This CDR3 is 14 amino acids long. The CDR3 here is CASSQGYSNQPQHF. For the CDR3, the DNA is TGTGCCAGCAGCCAAGGCTATAGCAATCAGCCCCAGCATTTT. Based on the CDR3 plus reference TRBV16 and TRBJ1-5, the full variable domain is GEEVAQTPKHLVRGEGQKAKLYCAPIKGHSYVFWYQQVLKNEFKFLISFQNENVFDETGMPKERFSAKCLPNSPCSLEIQATKLEDSAVYFCASSQGYSNQPQHFGDGTRLSIL.

The chain has TRBV7-6 and TRBJ2-2; D is unresolved. Per germline, CDR1 SGHVS and CDR2 FNYEAQ. V lost 0 bases, J lost 7 bases, and 15 bases lay in between. This CDR3 spans 16 amino acids. The CDR3 coding sequence is TGTGCCAGCAGCTTAGCGCTCCCAAAAGGTGGCGGGGAGCTGTTTTTT. Protein: CASSLALPKGGGELFF.

The chain uses TRBV30 and TRBJ2-1, with no clear D. The germline V gene has CDR1 GTSNPN and CDR2 SVGIG (reference sequence). Trimming took off 2 bases at V and 6 bases at J, with 8 bases between the two ends. The CDR3 consists of 12 residues. CDR3 loop: CAWSLDFNEQFF. CDR3 bases: TGTGCCTGGAGTCTAGACTTCAATGAGCAGTTCTTC.

The V gene is TRBV9, the J gene TRBJ1-2; D uncertain. From germline, CDR1 is SGDLS and CDR2 YYNGEE. This CDR3 is built from 14 residues. V lost 1 base to trimming and J lost 3 bases, with 10 bases between them. CDR3 sequence: CASSVRDTDYGYTF. Written as DNA, the CDR3 is TGTGCCAGCAGCGTAAGAGACACCGACTATGGCTACACCTTC. The variable domain in full, with the rest retrieved from reference TRBV9 and TRBJ1-2, is DSGVTQTPKHLITATGQRVTLRCSPRSGDLSVYWYQQSLDQGLQFLIQYYNGEERAKGNILERFSAQQFPDLHSELNLSSLELGDSALYFCASSVRDTDYGYTFGSGTRLTVV.